The 9 T cell receptor beta chains given below trace back to one sample, sequenced in a study of T cells after yellow fever vaccination. One entry per CDR3 protein results from TCRdb running MiXCR on the 5' RACE reads. The table records under 300,000 distinct CDR3 sequences, roughly 13% of them present only once. This specimen consisted of CD4+ T cells sorted from PBMCs, obtained 45 days after the yellow fever booster vaccination. The receptors derive from a man aged 30 to 39 who received the YFV17D yellow fever vaccine.

CDR3 coding DNA: TGTGCCAGCAGCTTAATGGCCACTTCCAGCTCCTACGAGCAGTACTTC. It codes for CASSLMATSSSYEQYF. The chain is built from TRBV7-2 and TRBJ2-7; the D is unclear. The germline CDR1 and CDR2 sequences are SGHTA and FQGNSA. This CDR3 spans 16 amino acids. Between the trimmed V and J ends, which lost 2 bases and 0 bases, there was a span of 14 bases.

This clonotype was seen more than once but under ten times. The DNA for the CDR3 is TGCAGTGGCAGGACCATCTACGAGCAGTACTTC. This sequence encodes CSGRTIYEQYF. The chain uses TRBV20-1 and TRBJ2-7; no firm D call. Trimming took off 7 bases at V and 3 bases at J, with 10 bases between the two ends. Germline V lookup: CDR1 DFQATT, CDR2 SNEGSKA (reference sequence). This CDR3 comprises 11 residues.

This clonotype was counted only a few times. The gene calls are TRBV11-2 and TRBJ2-3, with D uncertain. The CDR3 has 18 amino acids. CDR1 SGHAT and CDR2 FQNNGV come from the germline V gene. Trimming removed 6 bases from V and 0 bases from J, with 22 bases in between. The CDR3 bases are TGTGCCAGCAGGTCTTATCGGGCCATAACGACTAGCACAGATACGCAGTATTTT. Amino acid sequence: CASRSYRAITTSTDTQYF.

This chain joins TRBV6-5 and TRBJ1-1; D gene ambiguous. The germline gives CDR1 MNHEY, CDR2 SVGAGI. This CDR3 contains 15 residues. The V and J ends lost 0 bases and 0 bases respectively, with 8 bases between them. CDR3 residues: CASSYSVGVNTEAFF. The CDR3 DNA follows: TGTGCCAGCAGTTACTCGGTGGGAGTGAACACTGAAGCTTTCTTT.

V is TRBV2 and J is TRBJ2-6, with 7 bases matching TRBD1. Germline-derived CDR1 and CDR2 are SNHLY and FYNNEI. J lost 0 bases, V lost 5 bases, and 13 bases had no gene match. CDR3 length: 19 residues. The CDR3 loop reads CASSLIRTGTISGANVLTF. The CDR3 bases are TGTGCCAGCAGTCTAATCAGGACAGGAACCATCTCTGGGGCCAACGTCCTGACTTTC.

This clonotype was counted many times. V is TRBV18 and J is TRBJ1-6, with D perhaps matching TRBD1 (5 bases). CDR3 length: 14 amino acids. Trimming pared 1 base from V and 7 bases from J, leaving 8 bases between. CDR1 KGHSH and CDR2 LQKENI come from the germline V gene. The CDR3 is CASSPLQENSPLHF. As DNA, the CDR3 is TGTGCCAGCTCACCACTACAGGAGAATTCACCCCTCCACTTT.

The chain joins TRBV18 to TRBJ2-7, with D uncertain. CDR3 length: 13 amino acids. Germline CDR1 and CDR2: KGHSH and LQKENI. Deletions cut 2 bases from V and 0 bases from J, with 5 bases between. CDR3 amino acids: CASSPGYSYEQYF. CDR3 nucleotides: TGTGCCAGCTCACCAGGGTACTCCTACGAGCAGTACTTC.

The chain joins TRBV12-3 or TRBV12-4 to TRBJ1-6, with D tentatively TRBD1 (5 bases). The length of the CDR3 is 16 residues. Trimming pared 1 base from V and 0 bases from J, leaving 7 bases between. Here the CDR3 DNA reads TGTGCCAGCAGTTTAGGGCAGGGCTCCTATAATTCACCCCTCCACTTT. Protein sequence: CASSLGQGSYNSPLHF.

The chain combines TRBV7-9 with TRBJ2-1; tentative D call: TRBD1 (6 bases). Trimming removed 8 bases at V and 6 bases at J, with 14 bases between. CDR3 size: 13 residues. Germline V lookup: CDR1 SEHNR, CDR2 FQNEAQ (reference sequence). The CDR3 is CASWDTWGNEQFF. The CDR3 DNA follows: TGTGCCAGCTGGGACACGTGGGGCAATGAGCAGTTCTTC.